A selection of T cell receptor beta chains follows, all from one sample in a study of neurological immune-mediated disorders. MiXCR, run by TCRdb on the 5' RACE reads, gives a single entry per CDR3 protein. The top ten clones hold about 2% of a sample with roughly 62,000 distinct CDR3 sequences, about an eighth of them seen once. Sequenced material: PBMCs. The receptors here all came from a man in his 60s in good health. The CDR3 runs from the conserved cysteine through the conserved F or W. Fields, in order: CDR3 protein, J gene, CDR3 length, V gene.

CSVADSEAFF	TRBJ1-1	10	TRBV29-1
CASSLGGAGADTQYF	TRBJ2-3	15	TRBV4-3
CSAPTGGMGSPLHF	TRBJ1-6	14	TRBV20-1
CATSRDYERPNTIYF	TRBJ1-3	15	TRBV15
CASRPQAFNYGYTF	TRBJ1-2	14	TRBV6-6
CASSPGARGNEQFF	TRBJ2-1	14	TRBV5-1
CASSQTQGITEAFF	TRBJ1-1	14	TRBV3-1
CASSQWDTSGETQYF	TRBJ2-5	15	TRBV3-1
CASNDIDNEKLFF	TRBJ1-4	13	TRBV9
CASSLGRETQYF	TRBJ2-5	12	TRBV7-9
CASSTHRGVGREQYF	TRBJ2-7	15	TRBV28
CASSVWDRGQETQYF	TRBJ2-5	15	TRBV10-2
CASSARDRVRGEQFF	TRBJ2-1	15	TRBV9
CSVRGHPTQPQHF	TRBJ1-5	13	TRBV29-1
CASSLFPTGLGPTDTQYF	TRBJ2-3	18	TRBV7-2
CASSLAGGPGRGYTF	TRBJ1-2	15	TRBV5-1
CASSLDPGQAYGYTF	TRBJ1-2	15	TRBV5-1
CASSLWGNEQFF	TRBJ2-1	12	TRBV7-2
CASSLGIAQNTEAFF	TRBJ1-1	15	TRBV5-1
CASSLHTGSSETF	TRBJ1-2	13	TRBV27
CASSETGGTYNSPLHF	TRBJ1-6	16	TRBV2
CASSRGDGSEAFF	TRBJ1-1	13	TRBV19
CAISRVGQVGVNEQFF	TRBJ2-1	16	TRBV15
CASSPRLSSSYNEQFF	TRBJ2-1	16	TRBV2
CASSRTPGSGYEQYF	TRBJ2-7	15	TRBV9
CASRRDRAGSPLHF	TRBJ1-6	14	TRBV12-3/TRBV12-4
CASSLVGGRPDEQYF	TRBJ2-7	15	TRBV7-2
CASSSFSTDTQYF	TRBJ2-3	13	TRBV6-5
CASSFTGTGDTQYF	TRBJ2-3	14	TRBV7-3
CASSLDRGYGYTF	TRBJ1-2	13	TRBV5-5